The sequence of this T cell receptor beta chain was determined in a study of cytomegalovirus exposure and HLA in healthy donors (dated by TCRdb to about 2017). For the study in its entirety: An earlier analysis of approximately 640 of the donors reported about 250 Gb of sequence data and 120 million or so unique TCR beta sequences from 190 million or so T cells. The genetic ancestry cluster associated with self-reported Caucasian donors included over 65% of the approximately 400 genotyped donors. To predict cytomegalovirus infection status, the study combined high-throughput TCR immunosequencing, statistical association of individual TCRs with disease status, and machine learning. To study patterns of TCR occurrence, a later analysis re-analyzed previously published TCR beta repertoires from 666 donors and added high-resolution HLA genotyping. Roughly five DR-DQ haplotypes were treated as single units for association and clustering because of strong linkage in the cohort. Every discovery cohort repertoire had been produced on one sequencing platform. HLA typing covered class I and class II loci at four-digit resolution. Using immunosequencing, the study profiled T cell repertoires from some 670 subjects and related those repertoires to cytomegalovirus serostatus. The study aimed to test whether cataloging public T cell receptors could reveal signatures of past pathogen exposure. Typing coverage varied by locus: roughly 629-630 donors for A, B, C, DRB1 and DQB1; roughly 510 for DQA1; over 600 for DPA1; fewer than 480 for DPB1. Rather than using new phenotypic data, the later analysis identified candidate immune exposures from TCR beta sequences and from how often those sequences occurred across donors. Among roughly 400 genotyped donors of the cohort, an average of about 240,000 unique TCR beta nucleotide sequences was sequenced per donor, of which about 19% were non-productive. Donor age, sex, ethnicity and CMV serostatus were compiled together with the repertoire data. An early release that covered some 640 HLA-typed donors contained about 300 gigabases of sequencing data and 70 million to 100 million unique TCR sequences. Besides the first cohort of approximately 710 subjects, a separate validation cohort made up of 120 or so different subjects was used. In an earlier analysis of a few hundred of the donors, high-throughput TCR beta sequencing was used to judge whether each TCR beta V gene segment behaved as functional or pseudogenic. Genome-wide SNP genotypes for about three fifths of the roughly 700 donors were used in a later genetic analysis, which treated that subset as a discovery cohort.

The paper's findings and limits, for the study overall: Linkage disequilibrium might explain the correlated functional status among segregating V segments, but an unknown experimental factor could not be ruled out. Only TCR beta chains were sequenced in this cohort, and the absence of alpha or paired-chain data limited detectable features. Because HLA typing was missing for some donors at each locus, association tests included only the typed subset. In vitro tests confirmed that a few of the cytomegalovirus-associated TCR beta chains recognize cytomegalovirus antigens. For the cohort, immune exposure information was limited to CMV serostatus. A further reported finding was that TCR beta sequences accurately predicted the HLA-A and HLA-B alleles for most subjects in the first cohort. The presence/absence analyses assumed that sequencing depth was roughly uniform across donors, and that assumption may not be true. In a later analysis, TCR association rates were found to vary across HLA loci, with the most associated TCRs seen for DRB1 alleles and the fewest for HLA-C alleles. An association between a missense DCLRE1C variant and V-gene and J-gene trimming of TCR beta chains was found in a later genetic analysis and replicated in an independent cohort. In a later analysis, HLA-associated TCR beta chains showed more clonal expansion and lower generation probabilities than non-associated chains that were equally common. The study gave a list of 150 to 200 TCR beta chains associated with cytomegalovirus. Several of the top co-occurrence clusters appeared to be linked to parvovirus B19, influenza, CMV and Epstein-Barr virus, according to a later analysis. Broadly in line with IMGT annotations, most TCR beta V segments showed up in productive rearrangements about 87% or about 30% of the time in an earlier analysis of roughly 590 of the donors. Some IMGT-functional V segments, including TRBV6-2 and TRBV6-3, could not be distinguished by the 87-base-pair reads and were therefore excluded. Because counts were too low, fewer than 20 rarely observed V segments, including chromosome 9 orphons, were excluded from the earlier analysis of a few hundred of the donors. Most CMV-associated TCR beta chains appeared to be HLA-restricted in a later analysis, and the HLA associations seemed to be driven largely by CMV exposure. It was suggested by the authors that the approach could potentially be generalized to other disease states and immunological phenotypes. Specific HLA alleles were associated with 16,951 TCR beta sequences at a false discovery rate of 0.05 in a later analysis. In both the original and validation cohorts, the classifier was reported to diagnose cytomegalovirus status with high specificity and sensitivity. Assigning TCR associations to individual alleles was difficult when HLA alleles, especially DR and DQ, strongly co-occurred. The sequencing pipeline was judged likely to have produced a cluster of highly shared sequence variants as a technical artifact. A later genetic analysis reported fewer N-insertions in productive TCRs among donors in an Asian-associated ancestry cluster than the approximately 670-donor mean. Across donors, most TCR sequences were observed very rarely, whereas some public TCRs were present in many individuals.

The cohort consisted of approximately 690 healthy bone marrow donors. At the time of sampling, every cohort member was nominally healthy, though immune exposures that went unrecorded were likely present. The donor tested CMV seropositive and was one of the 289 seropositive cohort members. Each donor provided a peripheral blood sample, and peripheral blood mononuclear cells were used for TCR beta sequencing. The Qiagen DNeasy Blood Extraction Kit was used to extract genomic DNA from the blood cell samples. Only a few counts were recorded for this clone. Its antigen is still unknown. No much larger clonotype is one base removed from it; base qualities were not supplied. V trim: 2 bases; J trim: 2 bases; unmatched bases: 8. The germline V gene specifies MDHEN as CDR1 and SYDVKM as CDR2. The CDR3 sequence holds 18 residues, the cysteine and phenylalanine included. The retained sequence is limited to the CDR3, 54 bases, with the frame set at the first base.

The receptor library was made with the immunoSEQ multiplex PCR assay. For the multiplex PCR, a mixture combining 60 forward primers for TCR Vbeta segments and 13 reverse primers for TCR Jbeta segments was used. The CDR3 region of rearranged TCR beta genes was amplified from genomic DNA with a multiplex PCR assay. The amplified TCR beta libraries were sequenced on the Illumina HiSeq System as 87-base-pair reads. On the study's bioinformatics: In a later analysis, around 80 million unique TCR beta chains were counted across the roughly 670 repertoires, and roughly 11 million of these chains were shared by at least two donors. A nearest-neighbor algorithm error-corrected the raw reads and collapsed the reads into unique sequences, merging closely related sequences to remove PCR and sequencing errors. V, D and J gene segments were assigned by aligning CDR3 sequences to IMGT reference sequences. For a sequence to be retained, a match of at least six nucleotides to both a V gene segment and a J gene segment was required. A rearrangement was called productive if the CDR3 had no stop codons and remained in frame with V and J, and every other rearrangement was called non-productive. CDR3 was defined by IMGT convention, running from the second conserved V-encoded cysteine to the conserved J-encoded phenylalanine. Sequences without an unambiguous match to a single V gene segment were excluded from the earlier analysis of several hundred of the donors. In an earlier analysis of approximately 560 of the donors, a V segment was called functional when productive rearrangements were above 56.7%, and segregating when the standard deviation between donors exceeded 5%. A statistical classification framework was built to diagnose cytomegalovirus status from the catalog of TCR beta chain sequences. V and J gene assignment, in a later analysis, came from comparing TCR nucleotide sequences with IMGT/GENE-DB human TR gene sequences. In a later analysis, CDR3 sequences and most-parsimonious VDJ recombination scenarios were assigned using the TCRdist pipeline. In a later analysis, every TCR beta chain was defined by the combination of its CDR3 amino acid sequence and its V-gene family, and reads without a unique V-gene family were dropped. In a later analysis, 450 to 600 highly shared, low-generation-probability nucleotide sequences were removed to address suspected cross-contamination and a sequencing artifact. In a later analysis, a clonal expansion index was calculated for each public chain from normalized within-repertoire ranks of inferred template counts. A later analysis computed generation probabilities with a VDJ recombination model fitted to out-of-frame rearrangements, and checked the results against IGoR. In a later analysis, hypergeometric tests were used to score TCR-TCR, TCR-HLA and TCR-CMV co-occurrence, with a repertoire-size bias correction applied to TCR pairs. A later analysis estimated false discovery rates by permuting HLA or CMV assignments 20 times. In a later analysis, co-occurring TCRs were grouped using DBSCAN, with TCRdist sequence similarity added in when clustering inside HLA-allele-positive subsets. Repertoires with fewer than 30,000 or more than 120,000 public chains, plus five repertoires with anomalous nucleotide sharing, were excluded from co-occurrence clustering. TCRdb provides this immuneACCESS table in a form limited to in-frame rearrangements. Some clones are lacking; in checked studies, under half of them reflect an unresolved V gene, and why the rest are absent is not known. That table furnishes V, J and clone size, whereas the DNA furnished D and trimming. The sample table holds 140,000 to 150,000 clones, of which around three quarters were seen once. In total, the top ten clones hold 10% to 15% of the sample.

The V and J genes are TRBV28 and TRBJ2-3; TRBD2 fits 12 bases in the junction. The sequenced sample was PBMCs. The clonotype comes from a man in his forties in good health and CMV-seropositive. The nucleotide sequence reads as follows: TGTGCCAGCAGTTTAGTTCTAGCGGGAGGGAGGGACACAGATACGCAGTATTTT. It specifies CASSLVLAGGRDTDTQYF.